Each of the 22 T cell receptor beta chains below was sequenced from the same sample in a study of HIV-infected patients and healthy controls (dated by TCRdb to the mid-2010s). Library creation used 5' RACE. Sequencing was performed on an Illumina MiSeq. SuperScript III was used to reverse transcribe 500 ng RNA with primers targeting the alpha and beta constant regions. Separate alpha and beta chain libraries were generated by chain-specific third strand synthesis with multiplexing indices. TCRdb reprocessing: public reads trimmed at Q25 with fastp, clones called with MiXCR, in-frame beta chains kept. Each CDR3 protein gets just one entry, which takes the most common genes and DNA from the rows behind it. Here the sample has roughly 6,500 distinct CDR3 sequences; approximately 11% occur a single time. The biggest ten clones account for 25% to 30% of the sample. Whole blood was used without fractionating the cells, so the repertoire represented all peripheral T cells without sorting.

Sequencing was performed on blood, taken before antiretroviral therapy. Receptors originate from an adult with HIV infection.

The chain is built from TRBV6-5 and TRBJ2-5; the D gene is possibly TRBD1 (6 bases). CDR1 MNHEY and CDR2 SVGAGI come from the germline V gene. CDR3 length: 15 residues. Trimming removed 5 bases at V and 3 bases at J, with 16 bases between. CDR3 loop: CASSLLIGQKETQYF. CDR3 DNA: TGTGCCAGCAGTCTCCTGATAGGACAGAAAGAGACCCAGTACTTC.

This clonotype has a count of ten or more. This chain uses TRBV5-1 with TRBJ2-2, with D hard to call. The CDR3 contains 15 residues. Between the trimmed V and J ends, which lost 1 base and 2 bases, there was a span of 9 bases. Looked up from germline, CDR1 is SGHRS and CDR2 is YFSETQ. CDR3 nucleotide sequence: TGCGCCAGCAGCTTGAGTCAGGAAAACACCGGGGAGCTGTTTTTT. It is translated as CASSLSQENTGELFF.

In this sample, this clonotype turned up a few times. The chain uses TRBV3-1 and TRBJ2-5; 9 nucleotides agree with TRBD1. V shed 1 base, J shed 3 bases, and the junction held 0 bases outside the gene matches. This CDR3 has 14 amino acids. Germline CDR1 is LGHDT and CDR2 is YNNKEL (reference sequence). CDR3 sequence (DNA): TGTGCCAGCAGCCAAGGGGACAGGGAAGAGACCCAGTACTTC. Protein product: CASSQGDREETQYF.

By its share, this clonotype is medium-sized (0.01 to 0.1%). The chain couples TRBV2 to TRBJ1-5; D remains unclear. Trimming pared 7 bases from V and 8 bases from J, leaving 18 bases between. CDR1 and CDR2 (germline): SNHLY, FYNNEI. The CDR3 covers 14 residues. The CDR3 nucleotides read TGTGCCAGCACATCAATCCCGGAATTGAAGCCCCAGCATTTT. Amino acid sequence: CASTSIPELKPQHF. Using reference TRBV2 and TRBJ1-5 for the parts outside the CDR3, the full variable domain is EPEVTQTPSHQVTQMGQEVILRCVPISNHLYFYWYRQILGQKVEFLVSFYNNEISEKSEIFDDQFSVERPDGSNFTLKIRSTKLEDSAMYFCASTSIPELKPQHFGDGTRLSIL.

This clonotype is termed medium-sized (0.01 to 0.1%). The V and J genes are TRBV27 and TRBJ1-5, with 7 bases identical to TRBD1. The J segment lost 5 bases and the V segment lost 5 bases, leaving 9 bases of the junction unmatched. In germline, CDR1 is MNHEY, CDR2 SMNVEV (reference sequence). The length of the CDR3 is 15 residues. CDR3 in amino acids: CASSVSRGYHQPQHF. CDR3 in DNA: TGTGCCAGCAGTGTGAGCAGGGGGTATCATCAGCCCCAGCATTTT.

In this sample, this clonotype turned up a few times. This rearrangement joins TRBV9 to TRBJ1-1; no clear D gene. Germline lookup yields CDR1 SGDLS and CDR2 YYNGEE. The CDR3 sequence is 13 residues long. V shed 4 bases and J shed 1 base, with 8 bases lying between them. CDR3 DNA: TGTGCCAGCAGCCCCCACACGAACACTGAAGCTTTCTTT. This sequence encodes CASSPHTNTEAFF. Combining the CDR3 with reference TRBV9 and TRBJ1-1 gives the whole variable domain DSGVTQTPKHLITATGQRVTLRCSPRSGDLSVYWYQQSLDQGLQFLIQYYNGEERAKGNILERFSAQQFPDLHSELNLSSLELGDSALYFCASSPHTNTEAFFGQGTRLTVV.

The CDR3 sequence: CASSLGGQSEQYF. The CDR3 nucleotides are TGTGCCAGCAGCTTGGGGGGGCAATCCGAGCAGTACTTC. The chain couples TRBV5-4 to TRBJ2-7; possible D gene TRBD1, 6 bases. The CDR3 runs to 13 residues. Germline values: CDR1 SGHNT, CDR2 YYREEE (reference sequence). Trimming stripped 0 bases from V and 6 bases from J, with 10 bases between.

This clonotype is labeled as medium-sized. The chain combines TRBV29-1 with TRBJ2-7, with TRBD2 as a possible D gene (7 bases). The CDR3 consists of 13 residues. V was trimmed by 6 bases and J by 2 bases, leaving 14 bases between them. Germline lookup yields CDR1 SQVTM and CDR2 ANQGSEA. This CDR3 reads CSVGGGATYEQYF. CDR3 bases: TGCAGCGTGGGCGGGGGCGCGACCTACGAGCAGTACTTC.

This clonotype was seen at least ten times. The gene calls are TRBV20-1 and TRBJ1-5, with D uncertain. The CDR3 has 13 residues. CDR1 is DFQATT, CDR2 SNEGSKA, per germline (reference sequence). V was cut by 0 bases and J by 3 bases, with 6 bases left in between. As DNA, the CDR3 is TGCAGTGCTAGAGAGGACCTCAATCAGCCCCAGCATTTT. Encoded protein: CSAREDLNQPQHF.

This clonotype was seen at least ten times. The chain is built from TRBV27 and TRBJ1-2; 9 bases fit TRBD1. The CDR3 contains 15 residues. Trimming at V came to 5 bases and at J to 6 bases, leaving 10 bases not matched to a gene. Germline V gives CDR1 MNHEY, CDR2 SMNVEV (reference sequence). CDR3 in amino acids: CASSVLGGTGNGYTF. CDR3 sequence (DNA): TGTGCCAGCAGTGTGCTTGGTGGGACAGGGAATGGCTACACCTTC.

This clonotype is categorized as medium-sized (0.01 to 0.1%). The V call is TRBV5-1, the J call TRBJ1-2, with D unclear. CDR1 SGHRS and CDR2 YFSETQ come from the germline V gene. V was pared by 0 bases and J by 4 bases, with 10 bases between. The CDR3 has 14 amino acids. In nucleotides, the CDR3 is TGCGCCAGCAGCTTGGACAGTTTTTCCTATGGCTACACCTTC. It encodes CASSLDSFSYGYTF.

This clonotype was counted ten times or more. The rearrangement joins TRBV4-1 to TRBJ2-1; 7 bases agree with TRBD2. Trimming cost V 0 bases and J 6 bases; bases outside gene matches: 11. The CDR3 loop spans 17 amino acids. Germline values: CDR1 MGHRA, CDR2 YSYEKL. The CDR3: CASSQDRHWREFNEQFF. The CDR3 region has the DNA TGCGCCAGCAGCCAAGATCGTCATTGGCGGGAGTTCAATGAGCAGTTCTTC.

This clonotype occurred a few times. This chain joins TRBV28 and TRBJ2-3; weak D call: TRBD1 (6 bases). Trimming removed 5 bases at V and 4 bases at J, with 13 bases between. The CDR3 runs 14 residues. Germline V gives CDR1 MDHEN, CDR2 SYDVKM. The CDR3 sequence is CASSQGRVADTQYF. The CDR3 DNA reads TGTGCCAGCAGTCAGGGGCGGGTGGCAGATACGCAGTATTTT.

At least ten counts were recorded for this clonotype. The J gene is TRBJ2-1, the V gene TRBV29-1; the D gene is possibly TRBD2 (5 bases). Germline V gene lookup returns CDR1 SQVTM and CDR2 ANQGSEA. This CDR3 has 14 amino acids. The germline V and J ends were trimmed by 1 base and 0 bases, with 7 bases remaining between them. CDR3 sequence reads: CSVEGGLSYNEQFF. The CDR3 DNA reads TGCAGCGTTGAAGGCGGGCTCTCCTACAATGAGCAGTTCTTC.

This clonotype is categorized as medium-sized. The CDR3 region has the DNA TGCAGCGTTGGGATGGGGTGGACGGGGAACACTGAAGCTTTCTTT. Its protein is CSVGMGWTGNTEAFF. This chain uses TRBV29-1 with TRBJ1-1; D call uncertain. Germline CDR1 reads SQVTM; CDR2 reads ANQGSEA. Trimming stripped 4 bases from V and 1 base from J, with 16 bases between. The CDR3 is 15 amino acids.

The V call is TRBV13, the J call TRBJ2-5, with D maybe TRBD1 (6 bases). CDR3 size: 13 residues. Trimming left V 3 bases short and J 5 bases short, with 10 bases between. Germline CDR1 is PRHDT and CDR2 is FYEKMQ (reference sequence). CDR3: CASSFQGLETQYF. The CDR3 DNA sequence: TGTGCCAGCAGCTTCCAGGGGCTGGAGACCCAGTACTTC.

V usage is TRBV7-8 and J usage is TRBJ2-7, with TRBD2 identical over 10 bases. The CDR3 totals 17 residues. Germline V gives CDR1 SGHVS, CDR2 FQNEAQ. The ends lost 3 bases at V and 1 base at J; junction bases unmatched: 9. This CDR3 reads CASSLGLAGVWSYEQYF. The CDR3 DNA reads TGTGCCAGCAGCTTGGGTCTAGCGGGAGTTTGGTCCTACGAGCAGTACTTC.

This clonotype is categorized as medium-sized. The rearrangement links TRBV28 to TRBJ2-7; D remains unclear. V was trimmed by 6 bases and J by 4 bases, leaving 16 bases between them. Germline CDR1 is MDHEN and CDR2 is SYDVKM. The CDR3 is made up of 14 amino acids. The CDR3 region has the DNA TGTGCCAGCAGACCAAACCCCTCCGGTTACGAGCAGTACTTC. Protein product: CASRPNPSGYEQYF.

In its sample, this clonotype is medium-sized. The chain combines TRBV3-1 with TRBJ2-1, with 8 bases lining up with TRBD2. Per the germline V gene, CDR1 is LGHDT and CDR2 is YNNKEL (reference sequence). V dropped 0 bases and J dropped 8; count of bases not matched to a gene: 15. The CDR3 totals 18 residues. The CDR3 region has the DNA TGTGCCAGCAGCCAAGATGAAACGGGACTAGGGGCTATGGATGAGCAGTTCTTC. This translates into CASSQDETGLGAMDEQFF.

This clonotype is labeled as medium-sized (0.01 to 0.1%). Here the CDR3 DNA reads TGTGCCACGAAGCCCGGGACTAGCGGGGGAGAGACCCAGTACTTC. Its protein product is CATKPGTSGGETQYF. The V call is TRBV7-2, the J call TRBJ2-5; 14 bases align to TRBD2. This CDR3 has 15 amino acids. Germline trimming cut 10 bases from V and 4 bases from J; bases unmatched to any gene: 8. Germline CDR1 reads SGHTA; CDR2 reads FQGNSA.

This clonotype appeared many times. The chain has TRBV19 and TRBJ1-5, with 7 nucleotides matching TRBD1. Trimming at V came to 6 bases and at J to 7 bases, leaving 9 bases not matched to a gene. Per germline, CDR1 LNHDA and CDR2 SQIVND (reference sequence). The CDR3 runs to 14 residues. The DNA for the CDR3 is TGTGCCAGTAGCGCAGGGGGGGTAATGCAGCCCCAGCATTTT. As protein: CASSAGGVMQPQHF.

This clonotype occurred many times. V and J are TRBV6-1 and TRBJ1-1, with D uncertain. CDR1 and CDR2 (germline): MNHNS, SASEGT. V dropped 6 bases and J dropped 12 bases, with 14 bases sitting between them. The CDR3 contains 11 residues. CDR3 amino acids: CASSPSGESFF. DNA of the CDR3: TGTGCCAGCAGCCCCTCGGGCGAGTCTTTCTTT.